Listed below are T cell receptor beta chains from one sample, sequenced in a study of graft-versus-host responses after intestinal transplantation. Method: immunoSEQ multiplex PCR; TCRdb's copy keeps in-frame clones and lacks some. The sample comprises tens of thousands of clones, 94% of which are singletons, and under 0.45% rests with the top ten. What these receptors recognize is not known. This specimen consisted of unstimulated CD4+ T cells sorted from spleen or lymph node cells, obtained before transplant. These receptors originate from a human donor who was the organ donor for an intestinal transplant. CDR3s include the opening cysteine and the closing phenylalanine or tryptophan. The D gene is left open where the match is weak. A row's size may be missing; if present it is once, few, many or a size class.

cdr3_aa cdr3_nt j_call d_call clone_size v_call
CASSVGYNEQFF TGTGCCAGCAGTGTGGGATACAATGAGCAGTTCTTC TRBJ2-1 - once TRBV25-1
CASSLRGGDTAQYF TGCGCCAGCAGCCTACGGGGGGGGGATACCGCGCAGTATTTT TRBJ2-3 TRBD2 - TRBV4-1
CASSSKLAGYYYNEQFF TGTGCCAGCAGCTCTAAACTAGCCGGGTACTACTACAATGAGCAGTTCTTC TRBJ2-1 - - TRBV7-2
CASSFDGLNYGYTF TGTGCCAGCAGCTTTGACGGCCTTAACTATGGCTACACCTTC TRBJ1-2 - - TRBV7-9
CASSTSGAYTDTQYF TGTGCCAGCAGCACTAGCGGGGCGTACACAGATACGCAGTATTTT TRBJ2-3 TRBD2 - TRBV9
CASSQDDSPLHF TGTGCCAGCAGCCAAGATGACTCACCCCTCCACTTT TRBJ1-6 - - TRBV5-4
CASSRTLGLAGPDSYEQYF TGTGCCAGCAGCCGCACGTTGGGACTAGCGGGGCCAGACTCCTACGAGCAGTACTTC TRBJ2-7 TRBD2 - TRBV7-9
CASRIAGGKEKLFF TGTGCCAGCAGGATCGCAGGGGGGAAGGAAAAACTGTTTTTT TRBJ1-4 TRBD1 once TRBV6-4
CAISARLAGGSTGELFF TGTGCCATCAGTGCTCGACTAGCGGGGGGCTCGACCGGGGAGCTGTTTTTT TRBJ2-2 TRBD2 - TRBV10-3
CASSQKLQGSPLHF TGTGCCAGCAGTCAAAAATTGCAGGGTTCACCCCTCCACTTT TRBJ1-6 - - TRBV6-5
CASSSPRGQEQYF TGTGCCAGCAGCTCCCCTCGGGGGCAAGAGCAGTACTTC TRBJ2-7 - - TRBV5-4
CASSLEGRRGNSPLHF TGTGCCAGCAGCTTGGAGGGAAGGCGGGGCAATTCACCCCTCCACTTT TRBJ1-6 - - TRBV5-5
CASSFMVTSGELFF TGTGCCAGCAGCTTCATGGTAACATCCGGGGAGCTGTTTTTT TRBJ2-2 - - TRBV5-6
CASSRLGGGYGYTF TGTGCCAGCAGCCGACTCGGGGGCGGCTATGGCTACACCTTC TRBJ1-2 - - TRBV27
CASSQGPILNNSPLHF TGTGCCAGCAGCCAAGGACCGATCCTGAATAATTCACCCCTCCACTTT TRBJ1-6 - - TRBV4-2
CASSYKGNYEQYF TGTGCCAGCAGTTACAAGGGGAACTACGAGCAGTACTTC TRBJ2-7 - once TRBV6-5
CASSAPRDRTEAFF TGTGCCAGCAGCGCCCCCAGGGATCGCACTGAAGCTTTCTTT TRBJ1-1 - once TRBV2
CASSKGQGMETQYF TGTGCCAGCAGCAAAGGACAGGGGATGGAGACCCAGTACTTC TRBJ2-5 TRBD1 - TRBV11-2
CASSITGIAGGRNEQFF TGTGCCAGTAGTATTACGGGGATAGCGGGGGGGCGTAATGAGCAGTTCTTC TRBJ2-1 TRBD2 - TRBV19
CASSQMGGGREKNIQYF TGCGCCAGCAGCCAGATGGGGGGAGGTCGTGAAAAAAACATTCAGTACTTC TRBJ2-4 - - TRBV4-3
CASSPPGTGGHITTEAFF TGCGCCAGCAGCCCACCCGGGACAGGGGGCCATATTACTACTGAAGCTTTCTTT TRBJ1-1 TRBD1 - TRBV4-1
CASSPGITDTQYF TGTGCCAGCTCACCAGGGATCACAGATACGCAGTATTTT TRBJ2-3 - - TRBV18
CASSHGQYQPQHF TGTGCCAGCAGCCATGGTCAGTATCAGCCCCAGCATTTT TRBJ1-5 - - TRBV14
CASSRDRLNTEAFF TGTGCCAGCAGTAGGGACCGACTGAACACTGAAGCTTTCTTT TRBJ1-1 - - TRBV6-1
CASSLTGYEQYF TGTGCCAGCTCACTTACAGGCTACGAGCAGTACTTC TRBJ2-7 - - TRBV18
CAISESSASTDTQYF TGTGCCATCAGTGAATCCAGCGCGAGCACAGATACGCAGTATTTT TRBJ2-3 - once TRBV10-3
CASSSNLNSPLHF TGTGCCAGCAGCTCTAACCTGAATTCACCCCTCCACTTT TRBJ1-6 - - TRBV7-3
CASSPPPGRGADTQYF TGTGCCAGCTCACCACCCCCAGGGAGAGGAGCAGATACGCAGTATTTT TRBJ2-3 - - TRBV18
CASRDRVHEQYF TGTGCCAGCCGGGACAGGGTGCACGAGCAGTACTTC TRBJ2-7 TRBD1 - TRBV2
CASSEEQGLTFF TGTGCCAGCAGTGAGGAACAGGGTCTGACTTTCTTT TRBJ1-1 - - TRBV6-5
CASSQAPSASYEQYF TGCGCCAGCAGCCAAGCGCCCTCAGCCTCCTACGAGCAGTACTTC TRBJ2-7 - - TRBV4-3
CASSLERGGNTEAFF TGTGCCAGCAGCTTGGAGCGGGGCGGGAACACTGAAGCTTTCTTT TRBJ1-1 - - TRBV5-4
CASSSDSNSPLHF TGCGCCAGCAGCTCCGACAGTAATTCACCCCTCCACTTT TRBJ1-6 - once TRBV4-3
CASSLDLRPFSYSPLHF TGTGCCAGCAGCTTAGACCTCAGACCATTCTCTTATTCACCCCTCCACTTT TRBJ1-6 - - TRBV11-3
CASSLGVNSYNEQFF TGCGCCAGCAGCTTGGGTGTCAACTCCTACAATGAGCAGTTCTTC TRBJ2-1 - - TRBV5-1
CASSLWLGPTGELFF TGTGCCAGCAGCTTGTGGCTAGGGCCCACCGGGGAGCTGTTTTTT TRBJ2-2 - - TRBV5-5
CASSLAGTGALAYTEAFF TGCGCCAGCAGCTTGGCCGGGACAGGAGCCTTAGCCTACACTGAAGCTTTCTTT TRBJ1-1 TRBD1 - TRBV5-1
CASSLAVLRGGEQYF TGTGCCAGCAGCTTAGCAGTTCTCCGGGGGGGCGAGCAGTACTTC TRBJ2-7 TRBD2 - TRBV11-2
CASSSSTSRLTQYF TGTGCCAGCAGTTCGTCGACTAGCAGGCTGACCCAGTACTTC TRBJ2-5 TRBD2 once TRBV6-1